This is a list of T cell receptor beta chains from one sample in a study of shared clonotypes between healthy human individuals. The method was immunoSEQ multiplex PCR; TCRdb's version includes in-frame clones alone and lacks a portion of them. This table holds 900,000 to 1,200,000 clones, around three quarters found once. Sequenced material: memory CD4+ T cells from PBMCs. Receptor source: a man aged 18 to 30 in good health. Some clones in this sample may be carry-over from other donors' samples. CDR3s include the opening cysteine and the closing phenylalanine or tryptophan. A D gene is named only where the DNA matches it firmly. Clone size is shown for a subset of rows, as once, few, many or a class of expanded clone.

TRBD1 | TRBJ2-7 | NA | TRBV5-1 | TGCGCCAGCAGCTTGGTGCCCAGGGGGCGAAAGAAGGACTACGAGCAGTACTTC | CASSLVPRGRKKDYEQYF
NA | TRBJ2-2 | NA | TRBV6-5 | TGTGCCAGCAGTTACGAAGAATCAGCCGGGGAGCTGTTTTTT | CASSYEESAGELFF
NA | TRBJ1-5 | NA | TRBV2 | TGTGCCAGCACCCCCAGAGGGGCAGGGGATCAGCCCCAGCATTTT | CASTPRGAGDQPQHF
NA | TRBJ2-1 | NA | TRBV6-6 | TGTGCCAGCTTAGGGACCAATGAGCAGTTCTTC | CASLGTNEQFF
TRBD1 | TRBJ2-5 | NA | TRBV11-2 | TGTGCCAGCAGCTGGGGGACAGGACTCCAAGAGACCCAGTACTTC | CASSWGTGLQETQYF
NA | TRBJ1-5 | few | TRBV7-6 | TGTGCCAGCAGCGGGCGGGCGACCCAGCATTTT | CASSGRATQHF
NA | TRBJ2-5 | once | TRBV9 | TGTGCCAGCAGCGTTCTGGGCGGAGGCCTCGGAGAGACCCAGTACTTC | CASSVLGGGLGETQYF
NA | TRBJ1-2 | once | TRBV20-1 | TGCAGTGGCCCCAGGGCGAGGGGCTACACCTTC | CSGPRARGYTF
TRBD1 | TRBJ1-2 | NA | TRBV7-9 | TGTGCCAGCAGCCTCCGTCGACAGGGAGCGAACTATGGCTACACCTTC | CASSLRRQGANYGYTF
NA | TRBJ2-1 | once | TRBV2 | TGTGCCAGCTCGCCGGTGAATGAGCAGTTCTTC | CASSPVNEQFF
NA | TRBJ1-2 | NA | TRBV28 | TGTGCCAGCAGTTTTATGGCCGGCGCCTACACCTTC | CASSFMAGAYTF
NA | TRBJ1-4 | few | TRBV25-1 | TGTGCCAGCAGTCCAACTTCTTTTGCAACTAATGAAAAACTGTTTTTT | CASSPTSFATNEKLFF
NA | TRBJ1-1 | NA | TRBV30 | TGTGCCTGGATCGGGACACTAAACCTGAACACTGAAGCTTTCTTT | CAWIGTLNLNTEAFF
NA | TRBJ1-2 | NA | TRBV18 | TGTGCCAGCTCAGAAGGGACGGAGTATGGCTACACCTTC | CASSEGTEYGYTF
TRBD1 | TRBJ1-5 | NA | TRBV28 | TGTGCCAGCAGCCTGACAGGGGCTAGCAATCAGCCCCAGCATTTT | CASSLTGASNQPQHF
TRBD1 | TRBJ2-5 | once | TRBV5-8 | TGTGCCAGCAGACTGACAGGGACGGGAGAGACCCAGTACTTC | CASRLTGTGETQYF
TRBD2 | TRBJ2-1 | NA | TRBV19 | TGTGCCAGCCGGGGACTAGCCCAGACCAATGAGCAGTTCTTC | CASRGLAQTNEQFF
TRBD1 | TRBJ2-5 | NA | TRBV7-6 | TGTGCCAGCAGCTTATCGGGACAGGGGGCACAAGAGACCCAGTACTTC | CASSLSGQGAQETQYF
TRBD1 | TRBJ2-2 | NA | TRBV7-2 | TGTGCCAGCAGCGCAAGTTGGACAGGGTCCGGGGAGCTGTTTTTT | CASSASWTGSGELFF
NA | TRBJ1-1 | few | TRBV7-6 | TGTGCCAGCAGCATCGGTCTGGGGAACACTGAAGCTTTCTTT | CASSIGLGNTEAFF
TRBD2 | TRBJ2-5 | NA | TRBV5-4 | TGTGCCAGCAGCTCACGGGGGGGCCAAGAGACCCAGTACTTC | CASSSRGGQETQYF
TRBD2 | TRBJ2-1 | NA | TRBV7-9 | TGTGCCAGCAGCTTAGACGGACTAGCGGAAAAGTTCTTC | CASSLDGLAEKFF
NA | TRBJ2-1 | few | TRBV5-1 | TGCGCCAGCAGCTTGGCCGTCGGGTTATATGAGCAGTTCTTC | CASSLAVGLYEQFF
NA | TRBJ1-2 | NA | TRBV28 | TGTGCCAGCACCATTGGACACAGGATCTATGGCTACACCTTC | CASTIGHRIYGYTF
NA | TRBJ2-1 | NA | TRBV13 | TGTGCCAGCAGCACTCGCCGCTACAATGAGCAGTTCTTC | CASSTRRYNEQFF
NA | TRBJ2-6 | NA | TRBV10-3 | TGTGCCATCAGTGCAGGGACAAATGATCCATATCTCTCTGGGGCCAACGTCCTGACTTTC | CAISAGTNDPYLSGANVLTF
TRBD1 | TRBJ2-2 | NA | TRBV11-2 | TGTGCCAGCAGCTTTACAGGGGGTACCGGGGAGCTGTTTTTT | CASSFTGGTGELFF
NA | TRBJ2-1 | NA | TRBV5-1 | TGCGCCAGCAGCTTAGGCGGATCCTACAATGAGCAGTTCTTC | CASSLGGSYNEQFF
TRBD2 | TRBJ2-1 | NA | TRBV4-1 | TGCGCCAGCAGCCAAGTAGACATGGGACTAGCGGGAGTCAATGAGCAGTTCTTC | CASSQVDMGLAGVNEQFF
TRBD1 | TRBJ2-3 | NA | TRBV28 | TGTGCCAGCAGGGACAGGGGCACAGATACGCAGTATTTT | CASRDRGTDTQYF
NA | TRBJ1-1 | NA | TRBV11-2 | TGTGCCAGCAGCTTATGGGCGGGATTCACTGAAGCTTTCTTT | CASSLWAGFTEAFF
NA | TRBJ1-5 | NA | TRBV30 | TGTGCCTGGAGTGACAGGGTGGGTTATAGCAATCAGCCCCAGCATTTT | CAWSDRVGYSNQPQHF
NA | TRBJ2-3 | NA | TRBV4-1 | TGCGCCAGCAGCCAGCCACAGGGTTTAACGGATACGCAGTATTTT | CASSQPQGLTDTQYF
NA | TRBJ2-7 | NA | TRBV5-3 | TGTGCCAGCAGCTTGGCGGGGACAATATCCTACGAGCAGTACTTC | CASSLAGTISYEQYF
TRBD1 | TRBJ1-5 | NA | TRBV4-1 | TGCGCCAGCAGCCAAGATTTGAGACAGGGGACGGGTCAGCCCCAGCATTTT | CASSQDLRQGTGQPQHF
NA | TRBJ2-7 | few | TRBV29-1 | TGCAGCGGGGCGGATGGCAGGGACTCCTCCTACGAGCAGTACTTC | CSGADGRDSSYEQYF
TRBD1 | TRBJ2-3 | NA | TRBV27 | TGTGCCAGCAGTTTACGGACCGGGACAGGGGGGGCAGATACGCAGTATTTT | CASSLRTGTGGADTQYF
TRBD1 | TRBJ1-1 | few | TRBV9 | TGTGCCAGCAGCGGAGGGACAGGGGCCAACACTGAAGCTTTCTTT | CASSGGTGANTEAFF
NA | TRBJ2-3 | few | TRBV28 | TGTGCCAGCAGCCCGAGGGGGACCCAGGACACAGATACGCAGTATTTT | CASSPRGTQDTDTQYF
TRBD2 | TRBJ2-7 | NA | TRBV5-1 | TGCGCCAGCAGCTTACCACTAGCGGGAGACGCCTACGAGCAGTACTTC | CASSLPLAGDAYEQYF
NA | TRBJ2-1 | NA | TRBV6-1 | TGTGCCAGCCGAGAGGCTTACAATGAGCAGTTCTTC | CASREAYNEQFF
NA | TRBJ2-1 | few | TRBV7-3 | TGTGCCAGCAGCTTAAACGCCAATGAGCAGTTCTTC | CASSLNANEQFF
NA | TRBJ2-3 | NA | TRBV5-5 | TGTGCCAGCAGCTTGGTCCCGCTTTTGGGGGCCGATACGCAGTATTTT | CASSLVPLLGADTQYF
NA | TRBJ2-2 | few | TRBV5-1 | TGCGCCAGCAGCTTGCGAGGTATGCGAACCGGGGAGCTGTTTTTT | CASSLRGMRTGELFF
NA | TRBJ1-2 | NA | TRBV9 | TGTGCCAGCAGCCCCCGACAGAGCTATGGCTACACCTTC | CASSPRQSYGYTF
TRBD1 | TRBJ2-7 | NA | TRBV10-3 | TGTGCCATCAGTGAGTCGACCCGGGACAGGGGGTACGAGCAGTACTTC | CAISESTRDRGYEQYF
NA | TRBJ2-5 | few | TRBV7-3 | TGTGCCAGCAGCTTCACTAGTAGGGAGACCCAGTACTTC | CASSFTSRETQYF
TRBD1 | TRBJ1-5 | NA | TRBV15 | TGTGCCACCCAATCCGGGGACAGCAGCTTCAATCAGCCCCAGCATTTT | CATQSGDSSFNQPQHF
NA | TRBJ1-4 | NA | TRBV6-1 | TGTGCCAGCAGTGGTACGGGGTTAGCAACTAATGAAAAACTGTTTTTT | CASSGTGLATNEKLFF
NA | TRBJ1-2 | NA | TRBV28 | TGTGCCAGTTCCCAGGGTACCCCCCTCTATGGCTACACCTTC | CASSQGTPLYGYTF
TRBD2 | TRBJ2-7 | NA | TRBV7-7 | TGTGCCAGCAGTGTAGCGGGGGCGGAATACGAGCAGTACTTC | CASSVAGAEYEQYF
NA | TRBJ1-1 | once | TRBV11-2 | TGTGCCAGCAGCTTAGGGTTAAATACTGAAGCTTTCTTT | CASSLGLNTEAFF
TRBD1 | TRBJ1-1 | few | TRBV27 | TGTGCCAGCAGGATCGGGACAGTGAACACTGAAGCTTTCTTT | CASRIGTVNTEAFF
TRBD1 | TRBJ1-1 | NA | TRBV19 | TGTGCCAGTAGTTGGGTAAACAGGGGGCAAGCTGAAGCTTTCTTT | CASSWVNRGQAEAFF